This TCR beta chain was recorded in a study of T cell responses to AZD1222 COVID-19 vaccine. Sequencing used immunoSEQ multiplex PCR; TCRdb keeps in-frame clones, though not all of them. Here the sample spans roughly 160,000 clones, around nine tenths being singletons. As concerns this clone: Its target is not known.

With 3 bases removed from V and 9 bases from J, the gap between germline ends came to 18 bases. Germline assignment: CDR1 LGHNA and CDR2 YSLEER. The CDR3 runs 15 residues. Study conclusions and caveats: Donors in the cohort were predominantly white British and more often female, and clonal diversity was possibly underestimated.

This specimen was peripheral blood, taken 28 days after the second AZD1222 dose. This sequence was found in an adult who received the AZD1222 COVID-19 vaccine. This chain links TRBV4-3 with TRBJ1-3; TRBD1 is a possible D gene (6 bases). CDR3 sequence reads: CASSQQGSGHATIYF. DNA of the CDR3: TGCGCCAGCAGCCAGCAGGGGAGCGGGCATGCCACCATATATTTT.